Below are 23 T cell receptor beta chains sequenced from a single sample in a study of blood T cell repertoires in COVID-19. Using immunoSEQ multiplex PCR, the repertoire was profiled, and TCRdb retains in-frame clones only, with some absent. The data show approximately 150,000 clones, approximately 86% seen once. Sequencing was performed on peripheral blood. These receptors all come from a woman aged 55-69 years who had recovered from COVID-19.

The DNA of the CDR3 is TGCGCCAGCAGCATCGGACAGGTTCTAGCCAAAAACATTCAGTACTTC. The encoded protein is CASSIGQVLAKNIQYF. The gene calls are TRBV5-1 and TRBJ2-4; 7 bases agree with TRBD1. The germline gives CDR1 SGHRS, CDR2 YFSETQ. CDR3 length: 16 residues. V lost 4 bases and J lost 0; bases outside the gene matches: 7.

J is TRBJ1-2 and V is TRBV28; maybe TRBD1 (6 bases). Germline CDR1 MDHEN, CDR2 SYDVKM. The CDR3 extends over 13 amino acids. The germline V and J ends were trimmed by 5 bases and 4 bases, with 11 bases remaining between them. The CDR3: CASSPQGPYGYTF. In DNA, the CDR3 is TGTGCCAGCAGTCCTCAGGGGCCCTATGGCTACACCTTC.

V gene TRBV7-6 combines with J gene TRBJ2-7; 9 nucleotides line up with TRBD1. Germline assignment: CDR1 SGHVS and CDR2 FNYEAQ. The CDR3 sequence is 15 residues long. The V segment lost 5 bases and the J segment 0 bases; nucleotides outside the gene matches: 5. This CDR3 reads CASSMGQGTSYEQYF. The CDR3, as DNA: TGTGCCAGCAGCATGGGACAGGGTACCTCCTACGAGCAGTACTTC.

The J gene is TRBJ2-1, the V gene TRBV11-2; 10 nucleotides agree with TRBD2. V shed 3 bases, J shed 2 bases, and the junction held 4 bases outside the gene matches. This CDR3 is 16 amino acids long. CDR1 and CDR2 (germline): SGHAT, FQNNGV. Written as DNA, the CDR3 is TGTGCCAGCAGCTTTTTTAGCGGGGGGACCTACAATGAGCAGTTCTTC. This gives the protein CASSFFSGGTYNEQFF. Full variable domain (rest looked up from reference TRBV11-2 and TRBJ2-1): EAGVAQSPRYKIIEKRQSVAFWCNPISGHATLYWYQQILGQGPKLLIQFQNNGVVDDSQLPKDRFSAERLKGVDSTLKIQPAKLEDSAVYLCASSFFSGGTYNEQFFGPGTRLTVL.

The chain joins TRBV2 to TRBJ2-2, with a possible D match to TRBD1 (5 bases). Per germline, CDR1 SNHLY and CDR2 FYNNEI. CDR3 length: 16 residues. Trimming removed 9 bases at V and 7 bases at J, with 24 bases between. CDR3 sequence reads: CASSKQGHYNGGELFF. The CDR3 coding sequence is TGTGCCAGTTCAAAGCAAGGACACTATAATGGCGGGGAGCTGTTTTTT.

This chain joins TRBV6-5 and TRBJ1-5; D gene ambiguous. The CDR3 loop spans 14 amino acids. The V gene lost 7 bases and the J gene lost 8 bases, with 18 bases spanning the gap. CDR1 MNHEY and CDR2 SVGAGI come from the germline V gene. CDR3: CASTSPSGEKPQHF. DNA of the CDR3: TGTGCCAGCACCTCACCAAGCGGGGAGAAGCCCCAGCATTTT.

The chain carries TRBV5-1 and TRBJ1-1; D ambiguous. The V gene lost 0 bases and the J gene lost 3 bases, with 3 bases spanning the gap. The length of the CDR3 is 12 residues. Germline V gene lookup returns CDR1 SGHRS and CDR2 YFSETQ. The CDR3 nucleotides are TGCGCCAGCAGCTTGGCTCACACTGAAGCTTTCTTT. It specifies CASSLAHTEAFF. Full variable domain (outside the CDR3, taken from reference TRBV5-1 and TRBJ1-1): KAGVTQTPRYLIKTRGQQVTLSCSPISGHRSVSWYQQTPGQGLQFLFEYFSETQRNKGNFPGRFSGRQFSNSRSEMNVSTLELGDSALYLCASSLAHTEAFFGQGTRLTVV.

The CDR3 here is CASSPGPGWEQYF. The CDR3, as DNA: TGTGCCAGCAGCCCAGGACCGGGGTGGGAGCAGTACTTC. J is TRBJ2-7 and V is TRBV7-8; the D gene is possibly TRBD2 (5 bases). Germline CDR1 reads SGHVS; CDR2 reads FQNEAQ. The CDR3 covers 13 residues. Trimming took off 5 bases at V and 7 bases at J, with 15 bases between the two ends.

This chain joins TRBV9 and TRBJ2-3; 8 bases are shared with TRBD2. The V and J ends lost 3 bases and 3 bases, in that order; junction bases with no gene match: 6. The CDR3 runs 15 residues. The V gene's germline CDR1 is SGDLS and CDR2 YYNGEE. The DNA of the CDR3 is TGTGCCAGCAGCGCCACGGGGGGGCCGACAGATACGCAGTATTTT. It encodes CASSATGGPTDTQYF.

This clone was counted only a few times. The V and J genes are TRBV2 and TRBJ2-3; TRBD1 is a possible D gene (5 bases). The CDR3 has 17 amino acids. Germline CDR1 is SNHLY and CDR2 is FYNNEI. Trimming pared 1 base from V and 0 bases from J, leaving 14 bases between. This chain's CDR3 is CASSEGYSRGSTDTQYF. CDR3 DNA sequence: TGTGCCAGCAGTGAAGGGTATTCTAGGGGAAGCACAGATACGCAGTATTTT.

This rearrangement joins TRBV4-2 to TRBJ1-5, with D possibly TRBD1 on 6 matching bases. Germline assignment: CDR1 LGHNA and CDR2 YNFKEQ. The ends were cut back, 0 bases at V and 2 bases at J, with 14 bases in the middle. This CDR3 region has 17 residues. The CDR3 DNA follows: TGTGCCAGCAGCCAAGAAGGCAGGGGCTGGGGCAATCAGCCCCAGCATTTT. Protein: CASSQEGRGWGNQPQHF.

CDR3 loop: CASSLGGRVAEAFF. Written as DNA, the CDR3 is TGTGCCAGCAGTTTGGGGGGGCGGGTCGCTGAAGCTTTCTTT. The rearrangement joins TRBV28 to TRBJ1-1; possible D gene TRBD1, 6 bases. Trimming took off 3 bases at V and 6 bases at J, with 14 bases between the two ends. Germline V gene sequence: CDR1 MDHEN, CDR2 SYDVKM. This CDR3 is 14 amino acids long.

This chain connects TRBV4-3 to TRBJ1-1, with a tentative D call TRBD1 (5 bases). The V end was cut by 2 bases, the J end by 11 bases, with 15 bases between. Germline CDR1 is LGHNA and CDR2 is YSLEER. The CDR3 length is 13 residues. For the CDR3, the DNA is TGCGCCAGCAGCCAAAACGGGGACTTGCGCGCTTTCTTT. This codes for CASSQNGDLRAFF.

The chain uses TRBV10-3 and TRBJ2-7; TRBD1 agrees at 9 bases. Germline V gene sequence: CDR1 ENHRY, CDR2 SYGVKD. V lost 3 bases and J lost 0; bases outside the gene matches: 3. This CDR3 comprises 15 residues. CDR3 amino acids: CAISDPGQGSYEQYF. CDR3 DNA sequence: TGTGCCATCAGTGATCCGGGACAGGGCTCCTACGAGCAGTACTTC.

The chain joins TRBV7-9 to TRBJ1-1; D possibly corresponds to TRBD1 (6 bases). The CDR3 loop spans 14 amino acids. Germline values: CDR1 SEHNR, CDR2 FQNEAQ (reference sequence). Trimming removed 4 bases at V and 5 bases at J, with 14 bases between. CDR3 coding DNA: TGTGCCAGCAGCTCACAGGGCATGGGGACTGAAGCTTTCTTT. Amino acid sequence: CASSSQGMGTEAFF.

In DNA form, the CDR3 reads TGTGCCACCAGTGGGACCGGGTCCCCGAGGGCCCAGTACTTC. Amino acid sequence: CATSGTGSPRAQYF. V gene TRBV24-1 combines with J gene TRBJ2-5; possibly TRBD2 for D (5 bases). The germline V gene has CDR1 KGHDR and CDR2 SFDVKD. V lost 5 bases to trimming and J lost 9 bases, with 18 bases between them. The CDR3 has 14 residues.

This rearrangement joins TRBV19 to TRBJ1-4; TRBD1 is a possible D gene (5 bases). Trimming took off 7 bases at V and 7 bases at J, with 19 bases between the two ends. There are 15 residues in the CDR3. Germline CDR1 and CDR2: LNHDA and SQIVND (reference sequence). Here the CDR3 DNA reads TGTGCCAGTACCGCGCCGGGGGTGGCCGGTGAAAAACTGTTTTTT. This codes for CASTAPGVAGEKLFF.

The J gene is TRBJ2-1, the V gene TRBV9; D is uncertain. CDR1 is SGDLS, CDR2 YYNGEE, per germline. Trimming took off 3 bases at V and 4 bases at J, with 8 bases between the two ends. The CDR3 runs 13 residues. The CDR3 loop is CASSGSRYNEQFF. The DNA of the CDR3 is TGTGCCAGCAGCGGCTCGAGGTACAATGAGCAGTTCTTC.

The chain has TRBV7-3 and TRBJ2-7, with a possible D match to TRBD2 (5 bases). Deletions cut 5 bases from V and 3 bases from J, with 14 bases between. The CDR3 contains 14 residues. CDR1 is SGHTA, CDR2 FQGTGA, per germline. This chain's CDR3 is CASSPTSGSYEQYF. In DNA, the CDR3 is TGTGCCAGCAGCCCAACCTCGGGGAGCTACGAGCAGTACTTC.

CDR3 sequence (DNA): TGCGCCAGCAGCTCCCTAGCGGGGGGCCCTCAAGAGACCCAGTACTTC. Its protein is CASSSLAGGPQETQYF. The V and J genes are TRBV5-1 and TRBJ2-5; the match to TRBD2 covers 11 bases. This CDR3 has 16 amino acids. In germline, CDR1 is SGHRS, CDR2 YFSETQ. The trim removed 3 bases at V and 2 bases at J, leaving 6 bases unmatched.

The DNA for the CDR3 is TGTGCCAGCAGCTTACAACAGGGAAATGAAAAACTGTTTTTT. Protein sequence: CASSLQQGNEKLFF. The genes are TRBV11-2 and TRBJ1-4, with a tentative D call TRBD1 (6 bases). Trimming took 2 bases from V and 5 from J, leaving 9 bases between them. The CDR3 has 14 residues. The germline gives CDR1 SGHAT, CDR2 FQNNGV. The entire variable domain, with the rest obtained from reference TRBV11-2 and TRBJ1-4, is as follows: EAGVAQSPRYKIIEKRQSVAFWCNPISGHATLYWYQQILGQGPKLLIQFQNNGVVDDSQLPKDRFSAERLKGVDSTLKIQPAKLEDSAVYLCASSLQQGNEKLFFGSGTQLSVL.

The CDR3 DNA is TGTGCCAGCAGTCTGACAGGGATCATGAACACTGAAGCTTTCTTT. This gives the protein CASSLTGIMNTEAFF. V is TRBV28 and J is TRBJ1-1; TRBD1 matches at 7 bases. The CDR3 is 15 amino acids. The junction had 6 bases not matched to a gene; V was cut back by 5 bases and J by 0 bases. The germline CDR1 and CDR2 sequences are MDHEN and SYDVKM. The full variable domain, completed using reference TRBV28 and TRBJ1-1, is DVKVTQSSRYLVKRTGEKVFLECVQDMDHENMFWYRQDPGLGLRLIYFSYDVKMKEKGDIPEGYSVSREKKERFSLILESASTNQTSMYLCASSLTGIMNTEAFFGQGTRLTVV.

CDR3 DNA: TGTGCCAGCAGCGTGTCTAGCGGGGGGCAAGAGACCCAGTACTTC. Its translation is CASSVSSGGQETQYF. The gene calls are TRBV9 and TRBJ2-5; TRBD2 agrees at 11 bases. V was pared by 2 bases and J by 2 bases, with 2 bases of the junction left unmatched. The CDR3 spans 15 residues. Germline V gene sequence: CDR1 SGDLS, CDR2 YYNGEE.